This TCR beta chain was found in a study of cytomegalovirus exposure and HLA in healthy donors. Study overall: Unique TCRs from HLA-typed donors, 80 million to 100 million of them, were held in an early data release.

Comment on this clone: Its target is unknown.

PCR involved 60 Vbeta and 13 Jbeta primers. Study processing details: About 11 million shared chains were among the about 80 million unique TCR beta chains that a later analysis counted. Only in-frame clones appear in the TCRdb table, and some are missing; sequencing was by immunoSEQ multiplex PCR. The V and J calls and clone size are taken from that table; D and trimming were inferred from the DNA. The sample has 200,000 to 250,000 clones, about 89% seen once; the top ten hold 0.95% to 1.1%. This CDR3 region has 16 residues. The V gene's germline CDR1 is SGHTA and CDR2 FQGNSA. V was clipped by 1 base and J by 0 bases, with 12 bases between them. Study results and limitations: Most TCR sequences were seen very rarely across donors, but some public TCRs occurred in many.

The receptor was isolated from a woman between 18 and 30 years old in good health and CMV-seronegative. The rearrangement links TRBV7-2 to TRBJ2-5, with no clear D. Sequenced sample: PBMCs. DNA for the CDR3: TGTGCCAGCAGCTTAGAGCCCCGCAGGTACCAAGAGACCCAGTACTTC. Translated, it gives CASSLEPRRYQETQYF. Drawing the rest from reference TRBV7-2 and TRBJ2-5, the complete variable domain is GAGVSQSPSNKVTEKGKDVELRCDPISGHTALYWYRQSLGQGLEFLIYFQGNSAPDKSGLPSDRFSAERTGGSVSTLTIQRTQQEDSAVYLCASSLEPRRYQETQYFGPGTRLLVL.